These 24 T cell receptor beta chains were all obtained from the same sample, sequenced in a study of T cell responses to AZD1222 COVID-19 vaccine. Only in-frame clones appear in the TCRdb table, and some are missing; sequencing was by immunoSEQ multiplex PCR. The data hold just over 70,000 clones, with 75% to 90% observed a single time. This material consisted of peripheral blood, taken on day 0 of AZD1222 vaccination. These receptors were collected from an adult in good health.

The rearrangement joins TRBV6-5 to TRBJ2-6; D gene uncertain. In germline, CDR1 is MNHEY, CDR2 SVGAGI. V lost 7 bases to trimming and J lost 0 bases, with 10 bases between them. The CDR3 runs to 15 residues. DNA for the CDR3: TGTGCCAGCACCGGTCAGAGCTCTGGGGCCAACGTCCTGACTTTC. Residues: CASTGQSSGANVLTF.

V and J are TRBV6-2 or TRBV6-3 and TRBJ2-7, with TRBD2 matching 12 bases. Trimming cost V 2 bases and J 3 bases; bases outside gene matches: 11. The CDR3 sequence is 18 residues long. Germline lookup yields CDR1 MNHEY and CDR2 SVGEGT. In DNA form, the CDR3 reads TGTGCCAGCAGTTACGAGCCGGGACTAGCGGGCGGACTCTACGAGCAGTACTTC. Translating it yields CASSYEPGLAGGLYEQYF.

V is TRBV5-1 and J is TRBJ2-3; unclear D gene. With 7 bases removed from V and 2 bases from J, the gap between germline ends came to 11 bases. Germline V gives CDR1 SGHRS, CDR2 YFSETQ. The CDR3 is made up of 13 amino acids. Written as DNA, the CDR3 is TGCGCCAGCGGCCCGGGTATCACAGATACGCAGTATTTT. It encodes CASGPGITDTQYF.

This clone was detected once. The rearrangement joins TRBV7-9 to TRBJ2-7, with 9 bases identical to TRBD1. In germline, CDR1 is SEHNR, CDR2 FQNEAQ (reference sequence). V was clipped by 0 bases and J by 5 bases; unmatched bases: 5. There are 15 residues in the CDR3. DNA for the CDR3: TGTGCCAGCAGCTTAGCGCGGACAGGGGAAAACGAGCAGTACTTC. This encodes CASSLARTGENEQYF.

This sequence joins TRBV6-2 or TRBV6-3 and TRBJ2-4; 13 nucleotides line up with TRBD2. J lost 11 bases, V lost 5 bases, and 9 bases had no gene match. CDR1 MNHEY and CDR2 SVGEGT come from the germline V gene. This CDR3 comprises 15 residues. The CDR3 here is CASSPRLAGGDVQYF. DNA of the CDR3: TGTGCCAGCAGTCCACGACTAGCGGGGGGAGACGTTCAGTACTTC.

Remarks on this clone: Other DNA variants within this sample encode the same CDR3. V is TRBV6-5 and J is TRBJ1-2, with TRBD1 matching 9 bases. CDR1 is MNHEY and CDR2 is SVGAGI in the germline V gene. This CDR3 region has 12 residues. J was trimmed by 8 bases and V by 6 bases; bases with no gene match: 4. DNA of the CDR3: TGTGCCAGCAGACGGACAGGGGAAGGCTACACCTTC. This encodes CASRRTGEGYTF.

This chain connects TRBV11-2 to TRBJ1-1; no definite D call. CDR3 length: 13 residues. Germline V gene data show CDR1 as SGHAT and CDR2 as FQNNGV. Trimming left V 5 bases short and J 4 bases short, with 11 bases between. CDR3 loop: CASSPIGGTEAFF. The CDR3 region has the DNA TGTGCCAGCAGCCCTATAGGAGGCACTGAAGCTTTCTTT.

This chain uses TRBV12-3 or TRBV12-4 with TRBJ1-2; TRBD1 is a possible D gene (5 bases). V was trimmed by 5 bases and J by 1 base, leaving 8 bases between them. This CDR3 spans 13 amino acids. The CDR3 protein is CASSPQGNYGYTF. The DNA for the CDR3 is TGTGCCAGCAGTCCCCAGGGTAACTATGGCTACACCTTC.

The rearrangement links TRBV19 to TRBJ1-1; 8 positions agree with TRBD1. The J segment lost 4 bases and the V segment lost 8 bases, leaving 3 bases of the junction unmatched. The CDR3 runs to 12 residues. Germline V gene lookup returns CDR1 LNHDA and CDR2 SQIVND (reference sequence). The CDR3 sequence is CASRTGPTEAFF. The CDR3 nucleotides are TGTGCCAGTCGGACAGGGCCCACTGAAGCTTTCTTT.

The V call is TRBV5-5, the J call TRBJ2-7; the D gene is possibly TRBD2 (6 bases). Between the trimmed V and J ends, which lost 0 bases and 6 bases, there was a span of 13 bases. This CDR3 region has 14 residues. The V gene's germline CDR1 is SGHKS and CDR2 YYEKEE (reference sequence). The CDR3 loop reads CASSLAWRAGEQYF. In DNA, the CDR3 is TGTGCCAGCAGCTTGGCCTGGAGGGCGGGCGAGCAGTACTTC.

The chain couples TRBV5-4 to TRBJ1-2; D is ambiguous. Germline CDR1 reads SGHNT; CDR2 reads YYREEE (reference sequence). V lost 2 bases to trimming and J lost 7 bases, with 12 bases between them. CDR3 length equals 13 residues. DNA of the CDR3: TGTGCCAGCAGCTTTCAGGCGGTCGGTGGCTACACCTTC. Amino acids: CASSFQAVGGYTF. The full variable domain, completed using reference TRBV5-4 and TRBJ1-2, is ETGVTQSPTHLIKTRGQQVTLRCSSQSGHNTVSWYQQALGQGPQFIFQYYREEENGRGNFPPRFSGLQFPNYSSELNVNALELDDSALYLCASSFQAVGGYTFGSGTRLTVV.

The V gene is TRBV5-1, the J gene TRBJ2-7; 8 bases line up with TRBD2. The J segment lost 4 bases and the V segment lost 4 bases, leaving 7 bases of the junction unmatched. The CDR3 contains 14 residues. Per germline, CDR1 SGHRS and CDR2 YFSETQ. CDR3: CASSPVAGSYEQYF. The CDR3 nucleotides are TGCGCCAGCAGCCCGGTAGCGGGGTCATACGAGCAGTACTTC.

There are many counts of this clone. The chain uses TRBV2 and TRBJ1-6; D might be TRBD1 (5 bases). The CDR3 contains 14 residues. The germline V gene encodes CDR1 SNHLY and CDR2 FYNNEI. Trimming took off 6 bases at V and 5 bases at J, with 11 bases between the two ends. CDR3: CASSGTVNNSPLHF. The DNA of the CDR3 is TGTGCCAGCAGCGGGACGGTGAATAATTCACCCCTCCACTTT.

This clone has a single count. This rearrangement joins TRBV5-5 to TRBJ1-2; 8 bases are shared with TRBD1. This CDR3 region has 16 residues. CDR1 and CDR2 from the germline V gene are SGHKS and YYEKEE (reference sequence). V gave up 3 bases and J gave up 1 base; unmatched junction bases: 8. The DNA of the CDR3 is TGTGCCAGCAGCTGGAAGCAGGGGGCGGATAACTATGGCTACACCTTC. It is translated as CASSWKQGADNYGYTF.

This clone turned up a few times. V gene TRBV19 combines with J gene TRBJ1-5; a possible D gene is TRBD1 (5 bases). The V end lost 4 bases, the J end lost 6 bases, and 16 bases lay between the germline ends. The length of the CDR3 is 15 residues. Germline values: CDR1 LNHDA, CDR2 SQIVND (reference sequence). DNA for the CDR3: TGTGCCAGTAGTAGCGACAGTCTTAGTGTTCAGCCCCAGCATTTT. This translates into CASSSDSLSVQPQHF.

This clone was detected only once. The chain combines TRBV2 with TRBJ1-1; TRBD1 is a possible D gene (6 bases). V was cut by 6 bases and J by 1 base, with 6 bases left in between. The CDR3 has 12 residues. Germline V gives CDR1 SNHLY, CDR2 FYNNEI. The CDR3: CASRQGNTEAFF. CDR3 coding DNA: TGTGCCAGCAGACAGGGGAACACTGAAGCTTTCTTT.

CDR3 sequence (DNA): TGCAGTGCTAGATACCGGAGTATACAGTTCTTC. Translation gives CSARYRSIQFF. This chain connects TRBV20-1 to TRBJ2-1; D unresolved. Germline V gene data show CDR1 as DFQATT and CDR2 as SNEGSKA (reference sequence). The germline V and J ends were trimmed by 2 bases and 13 bases, with 12 bases remaining between them. The CDR3 spans 11 residues.

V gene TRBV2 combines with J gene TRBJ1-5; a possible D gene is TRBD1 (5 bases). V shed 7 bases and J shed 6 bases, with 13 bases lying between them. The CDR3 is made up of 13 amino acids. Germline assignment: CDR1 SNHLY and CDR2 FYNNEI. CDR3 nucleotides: TGTGCCAGCACGGCAGGGCTGTCTCAGCCCCAGCATTTT. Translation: CASTAGLSQPQHF.

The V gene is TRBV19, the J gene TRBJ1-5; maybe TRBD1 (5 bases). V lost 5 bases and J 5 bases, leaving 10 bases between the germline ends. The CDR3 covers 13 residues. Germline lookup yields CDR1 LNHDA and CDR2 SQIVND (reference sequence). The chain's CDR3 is CASSLTVDQPQHF. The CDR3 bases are TGTGCCAGTAGTTTGACAGTTGATCAGCCCCAGCATTTT.

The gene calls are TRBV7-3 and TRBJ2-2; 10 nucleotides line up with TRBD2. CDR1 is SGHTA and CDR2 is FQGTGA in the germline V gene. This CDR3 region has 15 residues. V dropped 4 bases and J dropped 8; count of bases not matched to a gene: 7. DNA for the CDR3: TGTGCCAGCAGCTCCTCTAGCGGGGGTACTGGGGAGCTGTTTTTT. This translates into CASSSSSGGTGELFF. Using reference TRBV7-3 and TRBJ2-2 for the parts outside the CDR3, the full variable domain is GAGVSQTPSNKVTEKGKYVELRCDPISGHTALYWYRQSLGQGPEFLIYFQGTGAADDSGLPNDRFFAVRPEGSVSTLKIQRTERGDSAVYLCASSSSSGGTGELFFGEGSRLTVL.

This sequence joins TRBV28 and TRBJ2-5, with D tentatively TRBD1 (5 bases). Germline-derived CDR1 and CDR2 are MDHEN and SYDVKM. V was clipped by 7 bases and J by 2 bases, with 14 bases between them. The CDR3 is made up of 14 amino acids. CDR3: CASKPPGLQETQYF. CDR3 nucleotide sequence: TGTGCCAGCAAACCGCCAGGGCTGCAAGAGACCCAGTACTTC.

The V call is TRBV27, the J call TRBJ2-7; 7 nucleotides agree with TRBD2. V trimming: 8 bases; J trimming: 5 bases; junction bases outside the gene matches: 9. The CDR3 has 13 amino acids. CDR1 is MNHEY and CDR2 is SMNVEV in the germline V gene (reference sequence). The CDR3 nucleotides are TGTGCCAGCGGGAAGGCGGGAGCCCACGAGCAGTACTTC. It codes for CASGKAGAHEQYF.

The CDR3 DNA is TGCGCCAGCAAAGGGACAGGCCCAAATTCACCCCTCCACTTT. This gives the protein CASKGTGPNSPLHF. The rearrangement links TRBV10-1 to TRBJ1-6; TRBD1 matches at 8 bases. With V trimmed by 7 bases and J by 7 bases, 6 bases remained unmatched. The CDR3 consists of 14 residues. Germline assignment: CDR1 WNHNN and CDR2 SYGVQD (reference sequence).

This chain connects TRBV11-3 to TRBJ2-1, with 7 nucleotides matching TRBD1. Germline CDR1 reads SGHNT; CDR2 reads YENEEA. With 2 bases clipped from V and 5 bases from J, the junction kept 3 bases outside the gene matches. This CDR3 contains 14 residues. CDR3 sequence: CASSLLRGNNEQFF. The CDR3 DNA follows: TGTGCCAGCAGCTTACTCAGGGGGAACAATGAGCAGTTCTTC.